The 15 T cell receptor beta chains below all came from one sample that was sequenced in a study of molecular identifiers for immune sequencing clone quantification. One entry per CDR3 protein, called by TCRdb with MiXCR from the PCR reads. The data hold some 650,000 distinct CDR3 sequences, with 15% to 20% observed a single time. Input material: naive CD8+ T cells from blood, with Jurkat cell RNA spiked in. Subset given: FACS-sorted CD8+CD4-CCR7+CD45RA+ naive T cells. The receptors here all came from a human donor in good health. Some libraries in this study had Jurkat cell RNA spiked in.

The genes are TRBV6-2 or TRBV6-3 and TRBJ1-2; no clear D. The germline V gene has CDR1 MNHEY and CDR2 SVGEGT. This CDR3 has 13 amino acids. Trimming removed 9 bases at V and 4 bases at J, with 15 bases between. The CDR3 DNA reads TGTGCCAGTACGACCGTGGCACCCTATGGCTACACCTTC. Translation: CASTTVAPYGYTF.

This clonotype was recorded at least ten times. This rearrangement joins TRBV7-2 to TRBJ2-1; 8 nucleotides agree with TRBD2. In germline, CDR1 is SGHTA, CDR2 FQGNSA. The V segment lost 1 base and the J segment 3 bases; nucleotides outside the gene matches: 2. CDR3 length equals 15 residues. Here the CDR3 reads CASSLGAGGYNEQFF. The CDR3 nucleotides are TGTGCCAGCAGCTTAGGGGCGGGGGGCTACAATGAGCAGTTCTTC.

This clonotype was seen a single time. A much larger clonotype is one base distant, so this may be a read error. V is TRBV27 and J is TRBJ2-1; 12 nucleotides match TRBD1. Germline V CDR1 and CDR2: MNHEY, SMNVEV (reference sequence). This CDR3 contains 15 residues. In DNA, the CDR3 is TGTGCCAGCGGTTTATGGGGACAGGGGGCAGTTGAGCAGTTCTTC. Amino acids: CASGLWGQGAVEQFF.

As to this clonotype: A single base separates this from a much larger clone, so it may be a read error. V usage is TRBV4-3 and J usage is TRBJ1-1; D remains unclear. The CDR3 is 16 residues long. V lost 0 bases, J lost 1 base, and 12 bases lay in between. Germline V gives CDR1 LGHNA, CDR2 YSLEER. The DNA for the CDR3 is TGCGCCAGCAGCCAAGATTGGGGAGGTCGGAACACTGAAGCTTTCTTT. It encodes CASSQDWGGRNTEAFF.

Concerning this clonotype itself: Without the conserved terminal phenylalanine or tryptophan, this CDR3 likely stems from a read error. This chain connects TRBV4-3 to TRBJ1-2; the D is unclear. The V and J ends lost 0 bases and 0 bases respectively, with 5 bases between them. In germline, CDR1 is LGHNA, CDR2 YSLEER. The length of the CDR3 is 14 residues. Here the CDR3 reads CASSQDRSNYGYTL. The CDR3 DNA follows: TGCGCCAGCAGCCAAGACAGATCTAACTATGGCTACACCCTC.

Many counts were recorded for this clonotype. V gene TRBV20-1 combines with J gene TRBJ1-6, with 7 bases aligning to TRBD1. This CDR3 comprises 15 residues. Trimming at V came to 0 bases and at J to 7 bases, leaving 6 bases not matched to a gene. Germline loops: CDR1 DFQATT, CDR2 SNEGSKA (reference sequence). Here the CDR3 DNA reads TGCAGTGCTAGAGACAAGACAGGGTTGAATTCACCCCTCCACTTT. It specifies CSARDKTGLNSPLHF.

This clonotype was counted many times. The genes are TRBV7-9 and TRBJ2-3, with 9 nucleotides matching TRBD1. The CDR3 is 19 amino acids. With V trimmed by 5 bases and J by 1 base, 16 bases remained unmatched. CDR1 and CDR2 (germline): SEHNR, FQNEAQ (reference sequence). The CDR3 here is CASSDRGQGSYLGTDTQYF. The CDR3, as DNA: TGTGCCAGCAGCGATAGAGGACAGGGGAGTTATTTAGGCACAGATACGCAGTATTTT.

This clonotype was recorded at least ten times. The chain couples TRBV27 to TRBJ2-7; D remains unclear. Germline loops: CDR1 MNHEY, CDR2 SMNVEV (reference sequence). CDR3 length equals 13 residues. Trimming left V 5 bases short and J 4 bases short, with 12 bases between. The CDR3 nucleotides read TGTGCCAGCAGTCCCCCGGATCGGTACGAGCAGTACTTC. It codes for CASSPPDRYEQYF.

The sample holds one count of this clonotype. Since no conserved phenylalanine or tryptophan closes the CDR3, a read error is the likely cause. The rearrangement uses TRBV7-9 and TRBJ1-2, with unresolved D. Trimming removed 1 base at V and 4 bases at J, with 4 bases between. This CDR3 region has 12 residues. Germline V gives CDR1 SEHNR, CDR2 FQNEAQ (reference sequence). The CDR3 spells CASSLGSYGYTL. Written as DNA, the CDR3 is TGTGCCAGCAGCTTAGGCAGCTATGGCTACACCCTC.

In this sample, this clonotype turned up many times. The chain combines TRBV6-2 or TRBV6-3 with TRBJ2-7; possible D gene TRBD2, 5 bases. The CDR3 extends over 15 amino acids. Germline V CDR1 and CDR2: MNHEY, SVGEGT. V gave up 0 bases and J gave up 3 bases, with 12 bases separating them. The CDR3 coding sequence is TGTGCCAGCAGTTACTCCGGGGTTAGGAGCTACGAGCAGTACTTC. Protein sequence: CASSYSGVRSYEQYF.

The chain has TRBV6-2 or TRBV6-3 and TRBJ2-5; no reliable D call. The CDR3 runs to 15 residues. Per the germline V gene, CDR1 is MNHEY and CDR2 is SVGEGT. V was shortened by 2 bases and J by 2 bases, with 12 bases between the two germline ends. The CDR3, as DNA: TGTGCCAGCAGTTACGGAGTCCGGTTACAAGAGACCCAGTACTTC. Residues: CASSYGVRLQETQYF.

This clonotype occurred a few times. The J gene is TRBJ2-7, the V gene TRBV4-1, with no clear D. From germline, CDR1 is MGHRA and CDR2 YSYEKL. Trimming stripped 2 bases from V and 4 bases from J, with 12 bases between. This CDR3 is built from 14 residues. CDR3 DNA: TGCGCCAGCAGCCAACGGACGGATACTTACGAGCAGTACTTC. Translating gives CASSQRTDTYEQYF.

As to this clonotype: This sequence may be a read error, since a much larger clone differs from it by one base. The gene calls are TRBV3-1 and TRBJ1-5; the D is unclear. The CDR3 runs to 15 residues. Germline assignment: CDR1 LGHDT and CDR2 YNNKEL (reference sequence). V lost 4 bases to trimming and J lost 0 bases, with 10 bases between them. Here the CDR3 DNA reads TGTGCCAGCAGCCGAGTTTTGGGTAGCAATCAGCCCCAGCATTTT. Translation: CASSRVLGSNQPQHF.

The genes are TRBV7-9 and TRBJ1-6; D not resolved. Germline V gene sequence: CDR1 SEHNR, CDR2 FQNEAQ (reference sequence). The CDR3 runs to 15 residues. The V and J ends lost 8 bases and 6 bases respectively, with 17 bases between them. The CDR3 loop is CASGHSGPINSPLHF. The CDR3 nucleotides are TGTGCCAGCGGCCACTCCGGACCGATTAATTCACCCCTCCACTTT. Using reference TRBV7-9 and TRBJ1-6 for the parts outside the CDR3, the full variable domain is DTGVSQNPRHKITKRGQNVTFRCDPISEHNRLYWYRQTLGQGPEFLTYFQNEAQLEKSRLLSDRFSAERPKGSFSTLEIQRTEQGDSAMYLCASGHSGPINSPLHFGNGTRLTVT.

For this clonotype: It may be a read error: a sequence one base away is much more abundant. CDR3 sequence (DNA): TGTGCCAGTGGTATGGGTTTCCCAGATACGCAGTATTTT. It codes for CASGMGFPDTQYF. The V gene is TRBV19, the J gene TRBJ2-3; no firm D call. In germline, CDR1 is LNHDA, CDR2 SQIVND (reference sequence). The CDR3 has 13 residues.